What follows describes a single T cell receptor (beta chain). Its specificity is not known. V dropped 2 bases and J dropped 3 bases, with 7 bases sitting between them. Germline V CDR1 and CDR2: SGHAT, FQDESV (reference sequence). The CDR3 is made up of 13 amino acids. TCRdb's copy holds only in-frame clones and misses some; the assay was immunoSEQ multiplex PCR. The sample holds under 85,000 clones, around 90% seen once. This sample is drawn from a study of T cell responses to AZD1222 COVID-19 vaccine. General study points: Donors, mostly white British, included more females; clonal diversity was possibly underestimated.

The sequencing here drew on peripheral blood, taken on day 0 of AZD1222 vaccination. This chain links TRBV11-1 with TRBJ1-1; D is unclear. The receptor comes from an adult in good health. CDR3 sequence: CASSLTQDTEAFF. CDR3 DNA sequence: TGTGCCAGCAGCTTAACCCAGGACACTGAAGCTTTCTTT.